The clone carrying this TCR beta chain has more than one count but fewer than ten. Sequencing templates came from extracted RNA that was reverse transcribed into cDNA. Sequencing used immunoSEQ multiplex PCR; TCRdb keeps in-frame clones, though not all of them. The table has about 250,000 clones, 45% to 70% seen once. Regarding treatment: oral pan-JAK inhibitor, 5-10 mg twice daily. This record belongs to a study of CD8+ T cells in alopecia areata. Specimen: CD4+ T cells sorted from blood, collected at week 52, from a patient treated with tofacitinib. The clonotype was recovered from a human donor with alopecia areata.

CDR3 sequence: CASSLGAPADTQYF. The CDR3 DNA reads TGCGCCAGCAGCTTGGGAGCTCCCGCAGATACGCAGTATTTT. The chain combines TRBV5-1 with TRBJ2-3; D is unclear. The CDR3 extends over 14 amino acids. The V gene lost 0 bases and the J gene lost 4 bases, with 9 bases spanning the gap. Per the germline V gene, CDR1 is SGHRS and CDR2 is YFSETQ.